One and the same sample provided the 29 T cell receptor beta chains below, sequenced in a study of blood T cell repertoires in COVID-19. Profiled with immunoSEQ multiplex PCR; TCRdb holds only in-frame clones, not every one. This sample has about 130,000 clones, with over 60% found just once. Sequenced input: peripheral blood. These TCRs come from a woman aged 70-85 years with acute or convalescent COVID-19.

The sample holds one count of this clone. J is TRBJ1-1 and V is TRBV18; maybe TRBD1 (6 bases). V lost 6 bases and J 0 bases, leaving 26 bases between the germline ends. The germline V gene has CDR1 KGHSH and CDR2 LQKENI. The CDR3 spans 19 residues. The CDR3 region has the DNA TGTGCCAGCTCTCGCCTCGCGCAGGGGAGCAAAATCATGAACACTGAAGCTTTCTTT. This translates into CASSRLAQGSKIMNTEAFF.

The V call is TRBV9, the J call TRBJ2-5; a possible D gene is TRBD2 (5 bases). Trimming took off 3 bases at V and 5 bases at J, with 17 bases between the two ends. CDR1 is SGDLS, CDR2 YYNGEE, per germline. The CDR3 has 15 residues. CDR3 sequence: CASSGGLMGAETQYF. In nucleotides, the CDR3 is TGTGCCAGCAGCGGGGGTTTGATGGGAGCCGAGACCCAGTACTTC.

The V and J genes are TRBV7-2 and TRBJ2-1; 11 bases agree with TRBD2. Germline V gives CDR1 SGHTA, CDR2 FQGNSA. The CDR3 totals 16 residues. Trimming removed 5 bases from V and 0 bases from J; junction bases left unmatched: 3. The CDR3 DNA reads TGTGCCAGCAGCATAACTAGCGGGGGCTCCTACAATGAGCAGTTCTTC. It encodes CASSITSGGSYNEQFF.

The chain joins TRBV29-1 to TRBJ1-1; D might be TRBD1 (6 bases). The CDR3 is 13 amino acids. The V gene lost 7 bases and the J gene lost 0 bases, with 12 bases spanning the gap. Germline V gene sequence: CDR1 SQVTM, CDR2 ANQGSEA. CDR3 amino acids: CSASTGMNTEAFF. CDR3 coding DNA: TGCAGCGCCTCGACAGGTATGAACACTGAAGCTTTCTTT.

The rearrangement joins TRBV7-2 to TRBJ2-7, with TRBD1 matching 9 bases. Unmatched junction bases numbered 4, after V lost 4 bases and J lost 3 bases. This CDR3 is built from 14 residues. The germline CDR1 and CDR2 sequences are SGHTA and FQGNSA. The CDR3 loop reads CASSYSDRGYEQYF. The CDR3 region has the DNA TGTGCCAGCAGCTATTCGGACAGGGGCTACGAGCAGTACTTC.

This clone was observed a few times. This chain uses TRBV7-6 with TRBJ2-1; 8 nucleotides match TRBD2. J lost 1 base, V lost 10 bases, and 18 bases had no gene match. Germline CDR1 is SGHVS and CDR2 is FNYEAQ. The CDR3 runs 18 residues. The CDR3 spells CATQAYSGGRLSYNEQFF. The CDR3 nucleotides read TGTGCCACGCAAGCATACAGCGGGGGCCGACTTTCCTACAATGAGCAGTTCTTC.

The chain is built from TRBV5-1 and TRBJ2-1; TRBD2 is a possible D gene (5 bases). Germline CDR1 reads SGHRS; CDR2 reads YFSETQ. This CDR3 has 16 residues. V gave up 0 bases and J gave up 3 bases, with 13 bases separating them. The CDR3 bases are TGCGCCAGCAGCTTGGCCGAGGGAGCTTTCTACAATGAGCAGTTCTTC. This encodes CASSLAEGAFYNEQFF.

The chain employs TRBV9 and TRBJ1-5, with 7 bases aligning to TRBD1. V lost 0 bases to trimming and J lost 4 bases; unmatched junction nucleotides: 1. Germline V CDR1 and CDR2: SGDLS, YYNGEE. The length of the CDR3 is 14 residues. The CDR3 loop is CASSVGQGNQPQHF. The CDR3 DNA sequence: TGTGCCAGCAGCGTAGGACAGGGTAATCAGCCCCAGCATTTT.

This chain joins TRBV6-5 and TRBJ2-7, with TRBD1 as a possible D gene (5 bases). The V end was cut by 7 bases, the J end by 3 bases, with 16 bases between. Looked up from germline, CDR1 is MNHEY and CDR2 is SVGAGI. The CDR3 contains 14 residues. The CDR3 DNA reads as TGTGCCAGCACGGCAGGGCCAGGGATCTACGAGCAGTACTTC. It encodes CASTAGPGIYEQYF.

CDR3 sequence: CASSARGQGFTGELFF. For the CDR3, the DNA is TGTGCCAGCAGCGCGCGGGGTCAAGGGTTCACCGGGGAGCTGTTTTTT. The rearrangement joins TRBV9 to TRBJ2-2; tentative D call: TRBD2 (6 bases). Deletions cut 3 bases from V and 4 bases from J, with 16 bases between. CDR3 length: 16 residues. Per the germline V gene, CDR1 is SGDLS and CDR2 is YYNGEE.

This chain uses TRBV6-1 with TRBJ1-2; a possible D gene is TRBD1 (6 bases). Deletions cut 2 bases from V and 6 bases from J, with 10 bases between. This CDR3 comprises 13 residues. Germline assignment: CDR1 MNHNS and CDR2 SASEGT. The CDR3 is CASSETGNHGYTF. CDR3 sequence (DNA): TGTGCCAGCAGTGAAACAGGGAATCATGGCTACACCTTC.

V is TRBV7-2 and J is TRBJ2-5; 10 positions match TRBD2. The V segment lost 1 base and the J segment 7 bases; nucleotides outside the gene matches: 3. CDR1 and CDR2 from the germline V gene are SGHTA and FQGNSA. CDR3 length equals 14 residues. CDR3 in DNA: TGTGCCAGCAGCTTAGACATAGCGGGGGGGACCCAGTACTTC. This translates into CASSLDIAGGTQYF.

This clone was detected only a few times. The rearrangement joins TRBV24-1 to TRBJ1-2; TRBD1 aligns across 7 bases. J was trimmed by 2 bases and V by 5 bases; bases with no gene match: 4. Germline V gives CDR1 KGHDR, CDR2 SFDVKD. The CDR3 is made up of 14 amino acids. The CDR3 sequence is CATSGQGQNYGYTF. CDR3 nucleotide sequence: TGTGCCACCAGTGGACAGGGACAGAACTATGGCTACACCTTC.

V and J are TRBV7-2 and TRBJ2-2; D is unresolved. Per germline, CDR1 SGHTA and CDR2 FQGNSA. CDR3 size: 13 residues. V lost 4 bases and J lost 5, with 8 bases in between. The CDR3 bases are TGTGCCAGCAGCTCCACTTTGACCGGGGAGCTGTTTTTT. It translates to CASSSTLTGELFF.

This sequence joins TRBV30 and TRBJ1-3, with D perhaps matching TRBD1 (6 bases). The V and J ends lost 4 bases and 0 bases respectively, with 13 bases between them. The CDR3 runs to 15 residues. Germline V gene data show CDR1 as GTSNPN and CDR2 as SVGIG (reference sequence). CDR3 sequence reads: CAWTGTPVSGNTIYF. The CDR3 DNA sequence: TGTGCCTGGACCGGGACACCGGTCTCTGGAAACACCATATATTTT.

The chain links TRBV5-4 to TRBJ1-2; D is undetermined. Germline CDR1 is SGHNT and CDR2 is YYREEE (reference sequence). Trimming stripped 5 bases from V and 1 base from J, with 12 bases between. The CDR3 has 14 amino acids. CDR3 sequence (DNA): TGTGCCAGCAGACCCGCGGGGAGTAACTATGGCTACACCTTC. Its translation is CASRPAGSNYGYTF.

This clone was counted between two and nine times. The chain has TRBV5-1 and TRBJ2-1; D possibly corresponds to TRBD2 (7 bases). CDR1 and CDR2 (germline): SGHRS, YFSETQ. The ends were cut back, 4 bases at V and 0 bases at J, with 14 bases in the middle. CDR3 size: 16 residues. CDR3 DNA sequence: TGCGCCAGCAGCGCGCTGGGGGGGCGCTCCTACAATGAGCAGTTCTTC. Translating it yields CASSALGGRSYNEQFF.

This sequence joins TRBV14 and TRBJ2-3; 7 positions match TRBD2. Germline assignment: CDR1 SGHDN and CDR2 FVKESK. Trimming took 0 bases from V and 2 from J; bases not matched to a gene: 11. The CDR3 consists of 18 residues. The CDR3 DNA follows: TGTGCCAGCAGCCAAGATGTATTTGGGAGGGTACTCACAGATACGCAGTATTTT. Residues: CASSQDVFGRVLTDTQYF.

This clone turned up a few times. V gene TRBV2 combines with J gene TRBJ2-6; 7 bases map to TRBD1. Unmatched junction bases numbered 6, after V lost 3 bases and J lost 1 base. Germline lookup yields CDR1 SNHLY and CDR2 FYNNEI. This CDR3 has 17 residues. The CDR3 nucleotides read TGTGCCAGCAGTGATCAGGACAGGATTTCTGGGGCCAACGTCCTGACTTTC. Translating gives CASSDQDRISGANVLTF.

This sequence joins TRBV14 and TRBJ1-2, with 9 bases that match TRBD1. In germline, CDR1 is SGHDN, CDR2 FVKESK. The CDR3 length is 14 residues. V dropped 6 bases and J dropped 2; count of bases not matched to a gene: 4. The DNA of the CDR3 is TGTGCCAGCAGTCCCGACAGGGGGAACTATGGCTACACCTTC. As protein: CASSPDRGNYGYTF. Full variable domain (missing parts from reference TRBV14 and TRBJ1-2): EAGVTQFPSHSVIEKGQTVTLRCDPISGHDNLYWYRRVMGKEIKFLLHFVKESKQDESGMPNNRFLAERTGGTYSTLKVQPAELEDSGVYFCASSPDRGNYGYTFGSGTRLTVV.

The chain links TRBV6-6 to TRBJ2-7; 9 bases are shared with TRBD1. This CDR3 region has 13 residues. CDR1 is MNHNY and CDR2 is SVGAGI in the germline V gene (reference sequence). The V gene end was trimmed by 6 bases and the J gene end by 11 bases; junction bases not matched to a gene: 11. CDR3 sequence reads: CASSLGQGGREYF. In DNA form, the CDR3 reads TGTGCCAGCAGCCTGGGACAGGGAGGCCGGGAGTACTTC.

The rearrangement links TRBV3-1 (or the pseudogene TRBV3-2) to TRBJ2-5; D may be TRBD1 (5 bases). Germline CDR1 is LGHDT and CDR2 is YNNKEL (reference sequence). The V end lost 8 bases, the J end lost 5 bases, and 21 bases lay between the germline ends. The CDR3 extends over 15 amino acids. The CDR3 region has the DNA TGTGCCAGCCAGAAATCGCAGGGCCTAGGGGAGACCCAGTACTTC. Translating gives CASQKSQGLGETQYF.

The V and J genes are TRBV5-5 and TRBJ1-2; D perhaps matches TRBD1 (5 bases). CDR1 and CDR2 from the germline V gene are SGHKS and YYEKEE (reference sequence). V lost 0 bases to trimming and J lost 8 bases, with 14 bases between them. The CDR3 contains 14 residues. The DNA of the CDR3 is TGTGCCAGCAGCTTGGGGGGCAGATCTAGGGGCTACACCTTC. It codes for CASSLGGRSRGYTF.

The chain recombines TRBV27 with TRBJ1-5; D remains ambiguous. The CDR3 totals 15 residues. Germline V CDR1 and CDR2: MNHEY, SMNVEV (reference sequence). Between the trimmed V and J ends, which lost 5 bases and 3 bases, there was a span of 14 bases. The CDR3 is CASSPYSRSNQPQHF. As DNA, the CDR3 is TGTGCCAGCAGTCCGTATAGCCGGTCCAATCAGCCCCAGCATTTT.

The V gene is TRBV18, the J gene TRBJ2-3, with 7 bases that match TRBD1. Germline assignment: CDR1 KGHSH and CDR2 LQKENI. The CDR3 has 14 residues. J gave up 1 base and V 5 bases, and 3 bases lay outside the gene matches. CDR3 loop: CASSTGQGTDTQYF. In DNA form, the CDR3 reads TGTGCCAGCTCAACTGGACAGGGCACAGATACGCAGTATTTT.

The CDR3 DNA reads as TGCGCCAGCAGCCAAGAAGGGCCCGGGACAACAGGGGCCGAGCAGTACTTC. Translated, it gives CASSQEGPGTTGAEQYF. The chain joins TRBV4-1 to TRBJ2-7; 7 nucleotides line up with TRBD1. The CDR3 covers 17 residues. Per germline, CDR1 MGHRA and CDR2 YSYEKL. V shed 0 bases, J shed 6 bases, and the junction held 14 bases outside the gene matches.

DNA for the CDR3: TGTGCCAGCAGCTTAGTGGGACTAGCGGGGCTCCAAGAGACCCAGTACTTC. It specifies CASSLVGLAGLQETQYF. The V and J genes are TRBV13 and TRBJ2-5, with 13 positions matching TRBD2. The CDR3 spans 17 residues. CDR1 is PRHDT and CDR2 is FYEKMQ in the germline V gene (reference sequence). Trimming cost V 1 base and J 1 base; bases outside gene matches: 3.

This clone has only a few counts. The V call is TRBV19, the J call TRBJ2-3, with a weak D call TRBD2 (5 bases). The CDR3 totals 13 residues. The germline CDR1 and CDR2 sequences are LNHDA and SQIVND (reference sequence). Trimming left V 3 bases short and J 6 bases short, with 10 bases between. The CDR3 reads CASSIPGMDTQYF. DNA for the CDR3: TGTGCCAGTAGTATCCCGGGGATGGATACGCAGTATTTT.

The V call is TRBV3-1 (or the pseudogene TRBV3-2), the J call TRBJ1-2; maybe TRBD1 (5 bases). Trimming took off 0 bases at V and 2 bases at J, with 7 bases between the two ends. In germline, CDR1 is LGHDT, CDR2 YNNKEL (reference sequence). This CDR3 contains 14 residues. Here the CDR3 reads CASSQDQGNYGYTF. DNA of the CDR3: TGTGCCAGCAGCCAAGATCAGGGCAACTATGGCTACACCTTC.